This is a list of T cell receptor beta chains from one sample in a study of cytomegalovirus exposure and HLA in healthy donors. Libraries were prepared by immunoSEQ multiplex PCR; TCRdb keeps only in-frame clonotypes and omits some of them. The sample carries 95,000 to 100,000 clones, roughly 79% recorded once. The sequencing sample was made of PBMCs. These receptors came from a man aged 35 to 55 in good health and CMV-seronegative. Both conserved end residues are part of each CDR3. A D gene is named only where the DNA matches it firmly. Expanded clones get a size class; other rows say once, few or many, or leave the size out.

TRBJ2-7 TRBD1 - TRBV5-1 13 CASSPGTGGEQYF TGCGCCAGCAGCCCCGGGACAGGGGGCGAGCAGTACTTC
TRBJ2-6 TRBD1 few TRBV11-2 17 CASLGQGIFSGANVLTF TGTGCCAGCCTCGGACAGGGAATATTCTCTGGGGCCAACGTCCTGACTTTC
TRBJ2-7 TRBD1 few TRBV15 13 CATRHLQGYEQYF TGTGCCACCCGACATTTACAGGGGTACGAGCAGTACTTC
TRBJ2-7 TRBD1 - TRBV28 17 CASSLLGGDRGTYEQYF TGTGCCAGCAGTTTACTAGGGGGGGACAGGGGGACATACGAGCAGTACTTC
TRBJ2-3 - - TRBV10-1 15 CASSESSGSTDTQYF TGCGCCAGCAGTGAGTCTAGCGGAAGCACAGATACGCAGTATTTT
TRBJ1-1 - - TRBV27 13 CASRIGAATEAFF TGTGCCAGCAGAATAGGGGCGGCCACTGAAGCTTTCTTT
TRBJ2-7 - - TRBV14 15 CASSQERVSYYEQYF TGTGCCAGCAGCCAAGAACGGGTCAGCTACTACGAGCAGTACTTC
TRBJ2-2 TRBD2 - TRBV28 17 CASTPGVAGTPGGELFF TGTGCCAGCACCCCGGGAGTAGCGGGAACCCCGGGCGGGGAGCTGTTTTTT
TRBJ2-7 - - TRBV7-3 15 CASSFSAGRQYEQYF TGTGCCAGCAGCTTTAGTGCAGGTCGGCAATACGAGCAGTACTTC
TRBJ2-7 TRBD2 - TRBV28 14 CASTLAGAIYEQYF TGTGCCAGCACCCTAGCGGGAGCTATCTACGAGCAGTACTTC
TRBJ1-6 - - TRBV30 15 CAWSLRDSNNSPLHF TGTGCCTGGAGTTTAAGGGACTCCAATAATTCACCCCTCCACTTT
TRBJ2-7 TRBD1 - TRBV11-2 16 CASSFTGGGLSYEQYF TGTGCCAGCAGCTTTACAGGGGGAGGCCTCTCCTACGAGCAGTACTTC
TRBJ2-2 TRBD2 - TRBV7-9 16 CASRGGLAGVTGELFF TGTGCCAGCAGGGGTGGACTAGCGGGAGTTACCGGGGAGCTGTTTTTT
TRBJ2-3 - - TRBV29-1 11 CSGQVTDTQYF TGCAGCGGACAGGTTACAGATACGCAGTATTTT
TRBJ1-2 - once TRBV28 11 CASSLSYGYTF TGTGCCAGCAGCCTATCCTATGGCTACACCTTC
TRBJ1-6 TRBD1 - TRBV18 15 CASSQRDRGNSPLHF TGTGCCAGCTCCCAAAGGGACAGGGGTAATTCACCCCTCCACTTT
TRBJ1-1 TRBD1 few TRBV28 17 CASSLPGPGTGSAEAFF TGTGCCAGCAGTCTACCTGGTCCCGGGACAGGGTCGGCTGAAGCTTTCTTT
TRBJ1-2 - - TRBV9 16 CASSVTGNLIGSGYTF TGTGCCAGCAGCGTTACCGGGAACTTAATCGGGTCTGGCTACACCTTC
TRBJ2-7 TRBD1 few TRBV7-2 13 CASSTDRAYEQYF TGTGCCAGCAGCACTGACAGGGCCTACGAGCAGTACTTC
TRBJ1-5 - - TRBV28 16 CASSLWEDRPNQPQHF TGTGCCAGCAGTTTATGGGAGGACAGACCCAATCAGCCCCAGCATTTT
TRBJ1-1 - - TRBV14 12 CASSQVYTEAFF TGTGCCAGCAGCCAAGTCTACACTGAAGCTTTCTTT
TRBJ1-2 TRBD1 few TRBV19 14 CASFGRDRDYGYTF TGTGCCAGTTTTGGACGGGACAGGGATTACGGCTACACCTTC
TRBJ2-2 TRBD2 - TRBV7-9 19 CASSLVGLAGGIDTGELFF TGTGCCAGCAGCTTAGTCGGACTAGCGGGGGGGATCGACACCGGGGAGCTGTTTTTT
TRBJ1-4 TRBD1 - TRBV28 14 CASSPGGVREKLFF TGTGCCAGCAGTCCAGGGGGCGTAAGGGAAAAACTGTTTTTT
TRBJ2-7 TRBD2 - TRBV2 15 CASSLTSGEGYEQYF TGTGCCAGCAGTCTGACTAGCGGGGAGGGCTACGAGCAGTACTTC
TRBJ2-5 TRBD2 once TRBV6-5 13 CASSPGTRQTQYF TGTGCCAGCAGTCCCGGGACTAGGCAGACCCAGTACTTC
TRBJ1-1 - - TRBV28 15 CASSAHRDTNTEAFF TGTGCCAGCAGTGCACACAGGGACACGAACACTGAAGCTTTCTTT
TRBJ1-6 TRBD1 - TRBV19 15 CASSVAGTGFSPLHF TGTGCCAGTAGTGTGGCCGGGACAGGGTTTTCACCCCTCCACTTT
TRBJ2-7 TRBD2 - TRBV19 15 CASSIIGLAGYEQYF TGTGCCAGTAGTATAATCGGACTAGCGGGATACGAGCAGTACTTC
TRBJ2-4 - - TRBV11-2 16 CASSLDLVIAKNIQYF TGTGCCAGCAGCTTAGATTTAGTTATAGCCAAAAACATTCAGTACTTC
TRBJ2-7 TRBD2 - TRBV7-8 14 CASRNSGGAGEQYF TGTGCCAGCAGAAACAGCGGGGGGGCCGGCGAGCAGTACTTC
TRBJ1-3 TRBD1 once TRBV7-2 15 CASSLTGGTGNTIYF TGTGCCAGCAGCTTAACAGGGGGAACTGGAAACACCATATATTTT
TRBJ1-1 - few TRBV20-1 11 CSAPVNTEAFF TGCAGTGCGCCGGTGAACACTGAAGCTTTCTTT
TRBJ1-5 - - TRBV19 14 CASSIVPVNQPQHF TGTGCCAGTAGTATAGTTCCCGTGAATCAGCCCCAGCATTTT
TRBJ1-1 TRBD1 - TRBV6-5 14 CASTEDRVNTEAFF TGTGCCAGCACCGAGGACAGGGTAAACACTGAAGCTTTCTTT
TRBJ1-2 - - TRBV6-5 15 CASRTRRTLAYGYTF TGTGCCAGCAGGACACGCCGAACACTCGCCTATGGCTACACCTTC
TRBJ2-7 TRBD1 - TRBV5-1 14 CASSPGQSPYEQYF TGCGCCAGCAGCCCGGGACAGTCCCCTTACGAGCAGTACTTC
TRBJ2-2 TRBD1 - TRBV5-1 13 CASSLQGYGELFF TGCGCCAGCAGCTTACAGGGGTACGGGGAGCTGTTTTTT
TRBJ2-3 - once TRBV7-3 14 CASSLGGATDTQYF TGTGCCAGCAGCTTAGGAGGGGCCACAGATACGCAGTATTTT
TRBJ2-7 TRBD1 - TRBV4-2 17 CASSQVWGQRISYEQYF TGTGCCAGCAGCCAAGTATGGGGACAGCGTATCTCCTACGAGCAGTACTTC
TRBJ2-1 TRBD1 - TRBV29-1 16 CSVEVGLGQGRNEQFF TGCAGCGTTGAAGTAGGTCTGGGACAGGGGCGGAATGAGCAGTTCTTC
TRBJ2-7 TRBD2 - TRBV27 15 CASSRQVGRAYEQYF TGTGCCAGCAGTCGGCAGGTGGGGAGGGCCTACGAGCAGTACTTC
TRBJ2-5 - few TRBV7-6 13 CASSLATVKTQYF TGTGCCAGCAGCTTAGCGACAGTTAAGACCCAGTACTTC
TRBJ2-7 TRBD1 - TRBV30 15 CAWSVAGTGLFEQYF TGTGCCTGGAGTGTAGCAGGGACAGGTCTTTTCGAGCAGTACTTC
TRBJ1-6 - - TRBV4-1 17 CASSQDFAVRNNSPLHF TGCGCCAGCAGCCAAGACTTTGCGGTCCGGAATAATTCACCCCTCCACTTT
TRBJ2-1 TRBD1 few TRBV7-8 17 CASSTQTGGLVSNEQFF TGTGCCAGCAGCACCCAGACAGGGGGCCTTGTTAGCAATGAGCAGTTCTTC